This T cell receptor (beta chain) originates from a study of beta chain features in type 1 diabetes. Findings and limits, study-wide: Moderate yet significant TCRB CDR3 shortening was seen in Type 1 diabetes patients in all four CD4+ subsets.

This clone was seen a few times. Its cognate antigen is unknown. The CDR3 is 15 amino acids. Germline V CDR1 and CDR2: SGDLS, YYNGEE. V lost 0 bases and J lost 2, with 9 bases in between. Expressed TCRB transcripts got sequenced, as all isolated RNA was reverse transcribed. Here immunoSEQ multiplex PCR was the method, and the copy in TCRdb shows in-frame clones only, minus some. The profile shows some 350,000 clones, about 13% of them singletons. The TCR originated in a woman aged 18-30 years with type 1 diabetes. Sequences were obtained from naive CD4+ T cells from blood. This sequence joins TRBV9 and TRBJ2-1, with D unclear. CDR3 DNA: TGTGCCAGCAGCGTAGGGCGGTTCCCCTACAATGAGCAGTTCTTC. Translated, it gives CASSVGRFPYNEQFF. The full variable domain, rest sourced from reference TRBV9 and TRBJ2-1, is DSGVTQTPKHLITATGQRVTLRCSPRSGDLSVYWYQQSLDQGLQFLIQYYNGEERAKGNILERFSAQQFPDLHSELNLSSLELGDSALYFCASSVGRFPYNEQFFGPGTRLTVL.